Listed here is a single T cell receptor beta chain. This entry comes from a study of shared clonotypes between healthy human individuals. This CDR3 has 12 amino acids. Per germline, CDR1 MNHEY and CDR2 SMNVEV (reference sequence). The V and J ends lost 5 bases and 3 bases respectively, with 8 bases between them. The donors, all of them Caucasian adults, lived in Nashville, Tennessee. Deep was the level at which the assay was run. TCRdb's copy holds only in-frame clones and misses some; the assay was immunoSEQ multiplex PCR. The table has about 2.4 million clones, approximately 93% seen once. The specimen sequenced was naive CD4+ T cells from PBMCs. As to subset: CD45RA+ positively selected. This clonotype was obtained from a man younger than 35 in good health. Some clones in this sample may be carry-over from other donors' samples. The J gene is TRBJ2-7, the V gene TRBV27, with D unclear. The CDR3 bases are TGTGCCAGCAGTCTGGACGGCTACGAGCAGTACTTC. This sequence encodes CASSLDGYEQYF.